The 10 T cell receptor beta chains reported below all come from one sample, sequenced in a study of cytomegalovirus exposure and HLA in healthy donors (dated 2017 in TCRdb). Library generation was performed with the immunoSEQ multiplex PCR assay. For the multiplex PCR, a mixture combining 60 forward primers for TCR Vbeta segments and 13 reverse primers for TCR Jbeta segments was used. TCRdb's version of the immuneACCESS table is confined to in-frame rearrangements and falls short of the full clone set. An unresolved V gene accounts for under half of the shortfall where checked; the remainder is of unknown origin. The sample yields some 200,000 clones; around 86% were counted once. Less than 7% of the sample is in the top ten clones. The sequencing input was PBMCs. Source of these receptors: a man aged 40-50 years in good health and CMV-seropositive.

This clone is a singleton in its sample. The V and J genes are TRBV19 and TRBJ2-3; the match to TRBD1 covers 9 bases. There are 14 residues in the CDR3. Germline assignment: CDR1 LNHDA and CDR2 SQIVND (reference sequence). Germline trimming cut 3 bases from V and 4 bases from J; bases unmatched to any gene: 2. CDR3 protein: CASSIGTGPDTQYF. CDR3 sequence (DNA): TGTGCCAGTAGTATCGGGACAGGGCCAGATACGCAGTATTTT.

The genes are TRBV21-1 and TRBJ1-1; whether TRBD1, the table's D call, matches the DNA was not checked. TRBV21-1 is a recognized pseudogene. This CDR3 spans 13 amino acids. The CDR3 region is CASSKDQNTEAFF. The CDR3, as DNA: TGTGCCAGCAGCAAAGATCAGAACACTGAAGCTTTCTTT.

The chain is built from TRBV25-1 and TRBJ1-1; 7 bases align to TRBD1. The germline V gene encodes CDR1 MGHDK and CDR2 SYGVNS. The CDR3 is 15 residues long. Germline trimming cut 6 bases from V and 4 bases from J; bases unmatched to any gene: 11. CDR3 residues: CASSDTRQGTTEAFF. As DNA, the CDR3 is TGTGCCAGCAGCGATACCCGACAGGGAACCACTGAAGCTTTCTTT.

This chain uses TRBV18 with TRBJ1-3, with 7 bases aligning to TRBD1. Germline V gene lookup returns CDR1 KGHSH and CDR2 LQKENI. Trimming removed 5 bases from V and 2 bases from J; junction bases left unmatched: 6. CDR3 length: 15 residues. This CDR3 reads CASSSTGAAGNTIYF. The CDR3 DNA reads TGTGCCAGCTCATCAACAGGGGCGGCTGGAAACACCATATATTTT.

The rearrangement links TRBV25-1 to TRBJ2-7; TRBD1 matches at 10 bases. The CDR3 contains 12 residues. Germline V lookup: CDR1 MGHDK, CDR2 SYGVNS. Trimming took 10 bases from V and 3 from J; bases not matched to a gene: 3. CDR3: CATGQGGYEQYF. CDR3 DNA: TGTGCCACCGGACAGGGGGGCTACGAGCAGTACTTC.

Comments on this clone: Other DNA sequences within the sample encode an identical CDR3. The rearrangement uses TRBV2 and TRBJ1-1; D not resolved. The CDR3 loop spans 13 amino acids. V lost 6 bases and J lost 1, with 9 bases in between. Germline CDR1 and CDR2: SNHLY and FYNNEI. The CDR3 DNA reads TGTGCCAGCAGCTCGGCAGGGAACACTGAAGCTTTCTTT. This encodes CASSSAGNTEAFF.

V usage is TRBV5-1 and J usage is TRBJ1-5, with D possibly matching TRBD1 (6 bases). V lost 1 base to trimming and J lost 1 base, with 9 bases between them. CDR1 is SGHRS and CDR2 is YFSETQ in the germline V gene. The CDR3 covers 15 residues. The CDR3: CASSLQGMSNQPQHF. The CDR3 DNA is TGCGCCAGCAGCTTGCAGGGGATGAGCAATCAGCCCCAGCATTTT.

This rearrangement joins TRBV6-6 to TRBJ2-2; a possible D gene is TRBD1 (6 bases). Germline V gene data show CDR1 as MNHNY and CDR2 as SVGAGI (reference sequence). Trimming removed 5 bases from V and 0 bases from J, with 13 bases in between. The CDR3 loop spans 16 amino acids. The CDR3 reads CASSTPDSPNTGELFF. The CDR3, as DNA: TGTGCCAGCAGTACACCGGACAGTCCGAACACCGGGGAGCTGTTTTTT.

The V call is TRBV18, the J call TRBJ2-5; tentative D call: TRBD2 (5 bases). Trimming removed 2 bases from V and 4 bases from J, with 8 bases in between. This CDR3 has 13 residues. CDR1 is KGHSH and CDR2 is LQKENI in the germline V gene. DNA for the CDR3: TGTGCCAGCTCACCAGGGAGCCGAGAGACCCAGTACTTC. This encodes CASSPGSRETQYF.

V usage is TRBV5-1 and J usage is TRBJ2-6; 7 bases line up with TRBD2. The ends lost 0 bases at V and 4 bases at J; junction bases unmatched: 10. The CDR3 has 18 amino acids. Germline CDR1 SGHRS, CDR2 YFSETQ. CDR3 in amino acids: CASSLEGRGGTGANVLTF. In DNA form, the CDR3 reads TGCGCCAGCAGCTTGGAGGGCCGGGGAGGGACCGGGGCCAACGTCCTGACTTTC. The complete variable domain, with remaining parts taken from reference TRBV5-1 and TRBJ2-6, reads KAGVTQTPRYLIKTRGQQVTLSCSPISGHRSVSWYQQTPGQGLQFLFEYFSETQRNKGNFPGRFSGRQFSNSRSEMNVSTLELGDSALYLCASSLEGRGGTGANVLTFGAGSRLTVL.